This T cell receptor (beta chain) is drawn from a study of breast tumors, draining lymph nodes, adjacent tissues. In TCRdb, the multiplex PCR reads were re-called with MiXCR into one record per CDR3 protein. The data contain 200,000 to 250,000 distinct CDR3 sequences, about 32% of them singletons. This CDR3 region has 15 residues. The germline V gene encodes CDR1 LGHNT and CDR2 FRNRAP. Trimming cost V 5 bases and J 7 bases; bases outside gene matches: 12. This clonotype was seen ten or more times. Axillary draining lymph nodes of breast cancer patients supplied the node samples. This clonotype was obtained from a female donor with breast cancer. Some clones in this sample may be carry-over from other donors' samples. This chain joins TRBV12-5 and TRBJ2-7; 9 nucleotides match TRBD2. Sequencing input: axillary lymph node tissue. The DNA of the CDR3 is TGTGCTAGTGGTCCCCGACTAGCGGTATTGGAAGAGCAGTACTTC. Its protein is CASGPRLAVLEEQYF.